The clone carrying this T cell receptor beta chain was seen more than once but under ten times. This record belongs to a study of OX40 agonist ivuxolimab in advanced cancers. The CDR3 spans 11 residues. The germline V and J ends were trimmed by 10 bases and 10 bases, with 14 bases remaining between them. The V gene's germline CDR1 is ENHRY and CDR2 SYGVKD. Here immunoSEQ multiplex PCR was the method, and the copy in TCRdb shows in-frame clones only, minus some. There are 95,000 to 100,000 clones in the sample; around 80% occur only once, and 4.5% to 6% lies in the top ten. The clonotype was recovered from an adult with an advanced solid tumor such as melanoma, head and neck, liver or kidney cancer. The chain recombines TRBV10-3 with TRBJ2-1; D tentatively reads TRBD1 or TRBD2 (5 bases each). The sample here was CD4+ or CD8+ T cells sorted from blood, taken in a trial of the OX40 agonist ivuxolimab. The CDR3 nucleotides read TGTGCCACCGTGCTTGAGGGGGAGCAGTTCTTC. Protein product: CATVLEGEQFF.